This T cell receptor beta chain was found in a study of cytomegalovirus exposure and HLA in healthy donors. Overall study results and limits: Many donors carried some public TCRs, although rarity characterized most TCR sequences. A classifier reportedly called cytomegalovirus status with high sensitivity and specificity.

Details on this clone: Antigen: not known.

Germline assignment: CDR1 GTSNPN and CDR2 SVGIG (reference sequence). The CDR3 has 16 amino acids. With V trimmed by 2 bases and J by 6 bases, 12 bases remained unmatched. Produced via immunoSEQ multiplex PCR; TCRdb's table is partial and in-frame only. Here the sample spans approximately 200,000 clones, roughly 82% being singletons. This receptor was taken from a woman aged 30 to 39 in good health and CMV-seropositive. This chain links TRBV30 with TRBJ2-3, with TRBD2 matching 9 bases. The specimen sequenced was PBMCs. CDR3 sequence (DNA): TGTGCCTGGAGTTCTCTCCTAGCGGGACGGTGGGATACGCAGTATTTT. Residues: CAWSSLLAGRWDTQYF.